The 17 T cell receptor beta chains reported below all come from one sample, sequenced in a study of blood T cell repertoires in COVID-19. Some clones are missing from TCRdb's copy, which holds only in-frame ones; the method was immunoSEQ multiplex PCR. Among some 700,000 clones, around 89% were seen once, and the ten largest hold roughly 0.25%. Source material: peripheral blood. These receptors originate from a woman in her late teens or twenties with acute or convalescent COVID-19.

In its sample, this clone was seen many times. CDR3 region: CASSLDGREGSGELFF. The CDR3 DNA sequence: TGTGCCAGCAGCTTAGACGGTCGGGAGGGGTCCGGGGAGCTGTTTTTT. The chain recombines TRBV11-3 with TRBJ2-2, with 8 bases identical to TRBD2. J was trimmed by 6 bases and V by 0 bases; bases with no gene match: 6. The CDR3 loop spans 16 amino acids. Germline V gene data show CDR1 as SGHNT and CDR2 as YENEEA.

As DNA, the CDR3 is TGTGCCAGCTCACCACGTGAGGGGGCCAGTACTTATGGCTACACCTTC. Translation gives CASSPREGASTYGYTF. This rearrangement joins TRBV18 to TRBJ1-2; 7 bases are a match to TRBD1. The CDR3 sequence is 16 residues long. The germline V gene has CDR1 KGHSH and CDR2 LQKENI. The ends lost 1 base at V and 5 bases at J; junction bases unmatched: 10. The whole variable domain, remainder taken from reference TRBV18 and TRBJ1-2, is NAGVMQNPRHLVRRRGQEARLRCSPMKGHSHVYWYRQLPEEGLKFMVYLQKENIIDESGMPKERFSAEFPKEGPSILRIQQVVRGDSAAYFCASSPREGASTYGYTFGSGTRLTVV.

The chain uses TRBV12-3 or TRBV12-4 and TRBJ2-1, with TRBD2 identical over 7 bases. CDR3 size: 11 residues. The J segment lost 13 bases and the V segment lost 3 bases, leaving 3 bases of the junction unmatched. The CDR3 DNA is TGTGCCAGCAGTTTTGCGGGGGACCAGTTCTTC. Protein product: CASSFAGDQFF.

This clone was found a few times. CDR3 coding DNA: TGTGCCAGCAGGGGGACAGCCGGGACTGAAGCTTTCTTT. It translates to CASRGTAGTEAFF. This sequence joins TRBV12-3 or TRBV12-4 and TRBJ1-1; 7 positions match TRBD1. Trimming removed 6 bases from V and 5 bases from J; junction bases left unmatched: 6. This CDR3 comprises 13 residues.

The rearrangement uses TRBV3-1 (or the pseudogene TRBV3-2) and TRBJ1-1; 8 positions match TRBD1. Germline-derived CDR1 and CDR2 are LGHDT and YNNKEL (reference sequence). J gave up 0 bases and V 4 bases, and 4 bases lay outside the gene matches. CDR3 size: 15 residues. The DNA for the CDR3 is TGTGCCAGCAGCCTCCAGACAGGGGTGAACACTGAAGCTTTCTTT. It specifies CASSLQTGVNTEAFF.

V is TRBV5-1 and J is TRBJ1-2, with D perhaps matching TRBD1 (6 bases). The CDR3 length is 14 residues. Per the germline V gene, CDR1 is SGHRS and CDR2 is YFSETQ. The V end lost 5 bases, the J end lost 1 base, and 12 bases lay between the germline ends. Here the CDR3 reads CASRPRQVNYGYTF. The CDR3 nucleotides read TGCGCCAGCAGGCCGAGACAGGTTAACTATGGCTACACCTTC.

The chain joins TRBV3-1 (or the pseudogene TRBV3-2) to TRBJ2-2, with D possibly being TRBD2 (6 bases). Germline lookup yields CDR1 LGHDT and CDR2 YNNKEL (reference sequence). The CDR3 has 15 residues. V was pared by 3 bases and J by 2 bases, with 10 bases between. For the CDR3, the DNA is TGTGCCAGCAGCCATGGGACTTTTAACACCGGGGAGCTGTTTTTT. This translates into CASSHGTFNTGELFF.

The chain joins TRBV5-1 to TRBJ1-1, with TRBD1 matching 8 bases. In germline, CDR1 is SGHRS, CDR2 YFSETQ. Trimming cost V 3 bases and J 1 base; bases outside gene matches: 5. This CDR3 has 15 amino acids. Written as DNA, the CDR3 is TGCGCCAGCAGCTCAACAACAGGGGGGAACACTGAAGCTTTCTTT. Protein: CASSSTTGGNTEAFF. Full variable domain (remainder filled in from reference TRBV5-1 and TRBJ1-1): KAGVTQTPRYLIKTRGQQVTLSCSPISGHRSVSWYQQTPGQGLQFLFEYFSETQRNKGNFPGRFSGRQFSNSRSEMNVSTLELGDSALYLCASSSTTGGNTEAFFGQGTRLTVV.

The rearrangement links TRBV6-1 to TRBJ2-4, with 11 bases matching TRBD1. The CDR3 loop spans 18 amino acids. CDR1 is MNHNS and CDR2 is SASEGT in the germline V gene. The V segment lost 3 bases and the J segment 0 bases; nucleotides outside the gene matches: 7. The CDR3 DNA reads as TGTGCCAGCAGTGAGGGACAGGGGGTCTCTTTAGCCAAAAACATTCAGTACTTC. Translating it yields CASSEGQGVSLAKNIQYF.

J is TRBJ1-5 and V is TRBV2, with D possibly being TRBD1 (5 bases). The ends were cut back, 6 bases at V and 5 bases at J, with 23 bases in the middle. This CDR3 has 17 residues. Per the germline V gene, CDR1 is SNHLY and CDR2 is FYNNEI. CDR3 in amino acids: CASSLRLPGAGYQPQHF. The CDR3 DNA reads as TGTGCCAGCAGCCTCAGGTTACCCGGTGCAGGGTATCAGCCCCAGCATTTT.

The chain is built from TRBV24-1 and TRBJ2-2; 8 nucleotides align to TRBD1. Germline-derived CDR1 and CDR2 are KGHDR and SFDVKD. There are 16 residues in the CDR3. J lost 3 bases, V lost 4 bases, and 6 bases had no gene match. Written as DNA, the CDR3 is TGTGCCACCAGTGAGCCTGACAGGGGCGACACCGGGGAGCTGTTTTTT. Residues: CATSEPDRGDTGELFF.

The V and J genes are TRBV10-3 and TRBJ1-2; D gene uncertain. The germline V gene encodes CDR1 ENHRY and CDR2 SYGVKD. The CDR3 covers 17 residues. Trimming took 4 bases from V and 11 from J, leaving 29 bases between them. This chain's CDR3 is CAISGGSNEVYGTGYTF. DNA for the CDR3: TGTGCCATCAGTGGAGGGAGTAACGAGGTCTATGGTACGGGGTACACCTTC.

The chain has TRBV3-1 (or the pseudogene TRBV3-2) and TRBJ2-7; maybe TRBD2 (5 bases). In germline, CDR1 is LGHDT, CDR2 YNNKEL (reference sequence). Trimming removed 2 bases from V and 3 bases from J, with 11 bases in between. The length of the CDR3 is 14 residues. CDR3 bases: TGTGCCAGCAGCCAAACCCGAGGGTTCTACGAGCAGTACTTC. Translated: CASSQTRGFYEQYF.

The chain has TRBV9 and TRBJ2-2; 8 bases align to TRBD1. The CDR3 totals 13 residues. Unmatched junction bases numbered 1, after V lost 3 bases and J lost 6 bases. The germline gives CDR1 SGDLS, CDR2 YYNGEE. The CDR3 loop reads CASSEQGAGELFF. The CDR3 DNA is TGTGCCAGCAGCGAACAGGGGGCCGGGGAGCTGTTTTTT.

The chain uses TRBV6-6 and TRBJ2-1; D gene uncertain. The ends were cut back, 0 bases at V and 2 bases at J, with 11 bases in the middle. The V gene's germline CDR1 is MNHNY and CDR2 SVGAGI (reference sequence). The CDR3 runs to 16 residues. The CDR3 DNA follows: TGTGCCAGCAGTTACTCTCGTCGTGCAGCCTACAATGAGCAGTTCTTC. This sequence encodes CASSYSRRAAYNEQFF.

The chain joins TRBV19 to TRBJ2-2; the D gene is possibly TRBD2 (5 bases). The V end lost 5 bases, the J end lost 1 base, and 11 bases lay between the germline ends. This CDR3 contains 15 residues. Germline V gives CDR1 LNHDA, CDR2 SQIVND (reference sequence). The CDR3 reads CASSVGIWNTGELFF. CDR3 sequence (DNA): TGTGCCAGTAGTGTCGGGATATGGAACACCGGGGAGCTGTTTTTT.

The genes are TRBV20-1 and TRBJ2-7; D might be TRBD2 (6 bases). This CDR3 contains 14 residues. CDR1 and CDR2 (germline): DFQATT, SNEGSKA (reference sequence). Trimming cost V 6 bases and J 0 bases, with 15 bases left between them. Here the CDR3 DNA reads TGCAGTGCCAGTGGAGGGTTAAGCTCCTACGAGCAGTACTTC. Protein product: CSASGGLSSYEQYF.